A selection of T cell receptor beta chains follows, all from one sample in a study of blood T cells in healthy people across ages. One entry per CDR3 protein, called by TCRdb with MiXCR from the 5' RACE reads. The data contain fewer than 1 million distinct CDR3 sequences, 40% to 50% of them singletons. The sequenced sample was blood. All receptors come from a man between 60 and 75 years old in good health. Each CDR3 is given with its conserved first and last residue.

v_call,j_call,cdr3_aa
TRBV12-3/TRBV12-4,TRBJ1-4,CASSKGQSNEKLFF
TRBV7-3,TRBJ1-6,CASSPGARDSPLHF
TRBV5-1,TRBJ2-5,CASSLATIQETQYF
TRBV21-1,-,CASSNSGTKEETQYF
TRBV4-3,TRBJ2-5,CASSQERWDSQEYF
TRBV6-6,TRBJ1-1,CASNPQGTTEAFF
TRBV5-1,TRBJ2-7,CASSQAGTTSYEQYF
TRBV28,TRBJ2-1,CASSLRGLARNEQFF
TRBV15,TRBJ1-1,CATSTGQWFEAFF
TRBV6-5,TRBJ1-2,CASGDGYNYGYTF
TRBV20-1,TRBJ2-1,CSARGLAGRGEQFF
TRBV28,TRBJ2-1,CASNRYNEQFF
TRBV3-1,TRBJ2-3,CASSQGTSGGANTQYF
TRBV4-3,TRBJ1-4,CASSQEGRANEKLFF
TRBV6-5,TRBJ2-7,CASSLGTSGANYEQYF
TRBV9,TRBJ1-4,CASLQACSATNEELFF
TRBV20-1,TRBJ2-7,CSAPPRGGYEQYF
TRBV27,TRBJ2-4,CASGPDAGRALAKNIQYF
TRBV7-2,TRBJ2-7,CASSLRSTQYF
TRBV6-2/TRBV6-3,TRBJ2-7,CASIGITYEQYF
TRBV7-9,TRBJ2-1,CASSSRRGAGSYNEQFF
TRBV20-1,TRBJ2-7,CSARDQNSGLNEQYF
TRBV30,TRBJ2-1,CAYNQGNNEQFF
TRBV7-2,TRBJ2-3,CASTRGAGGRDTQYF
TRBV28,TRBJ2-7,CASSPGTPYEQYF
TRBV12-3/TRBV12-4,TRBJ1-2,CASSLNSGGYGYTF
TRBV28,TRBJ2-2,CASKRETGELFF
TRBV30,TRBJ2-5,CAAGAGTSNQETQYF
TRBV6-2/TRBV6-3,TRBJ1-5,CASSPARGRNQPQHF
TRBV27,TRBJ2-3,CASGTDSRTDTQYF
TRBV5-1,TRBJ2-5,CASSLGRGLWETQYF
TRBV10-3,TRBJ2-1,CAISAGGAYNEQFF
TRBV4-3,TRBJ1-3,CASSQDSGQEYSGNTIYF
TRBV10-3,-,CAITASGGAKETQFF
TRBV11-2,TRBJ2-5,CASTETETQYF
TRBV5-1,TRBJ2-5,CASTGTGASGSNNEQYF
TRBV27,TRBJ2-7,CASSSFYEGEQYF
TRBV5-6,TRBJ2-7,CATTGQGTYEQYF
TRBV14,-,CASSQLKAPWTQYF
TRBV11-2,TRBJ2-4,CASSSLSRVGAKNIQYF
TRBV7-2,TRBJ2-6,CASSLVRERGVGGANVLTF
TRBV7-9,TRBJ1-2,CASSPATDFSGYTF
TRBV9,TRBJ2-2,CASSARDRDTGELFF
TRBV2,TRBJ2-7,CASSHSGGQSYEQYF
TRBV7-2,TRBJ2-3,CASSLAGGGGSTDTQYF
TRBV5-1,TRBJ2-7,CASSRSPIAPADSSYEQYF
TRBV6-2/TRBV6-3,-,CASSYSRDRGETQYF